This T cell receptor beta chain was retrieved from a study of OX40 agonist ivuxolimab in advanced cancers. Germline V gene lookup returns CDR1 MNHNY and CDR2 SVGAGI (reference sequence). The CDR3 is 13 amino acids. Trimming removed 4 bases from V and 5 bases from J, with 8 bases in between. Sequenced by immunoSEQ multiplex PCR; TCRdb stores in-frame clones only, minus some. Of tens of thousands of clones in the sample, approximately 80% were seen once. Concerning this clone: The antigen is undetermined.

Study findings and constraints: CD8+ T cells were the subset that, on average, had more expanded clones than CD4+. Clonal expansion was seen in CD4+ and CD8+ blood T cells by week 6 at 0.1 to 3.0 mg/kg.

J is TRBJ2-2 and V is TRBV6-6; D unresolved. This clonotype was obtained from an adult with an advanced solid tumor such as melanoma, head and neck, liver or kidney cancer. Sequencing was performed on CD4+ or CD8+ T cells sorted from blood, taken in a trial of the OX40 agonist ivuxolimab. The CDR3 here is CASSSSFTGELFF. In DNA, the CDR3 is TGTGCCAGCAGTTCTAGTTTTACCGGGGAGCTGTTTTTT.